The source of this T cell receptor (beta chain) is a study of blood T cell repertoires in COVID-19 (TCRdb year 2020). Some background on the complete study: The collaborator samples originated in the United States, Italy and Spain and spanned the acute and convalescent phases of COVID-19. The prospective study material was composed of cDNA or gDNA derived from T cells, B-cell-depleted T cells, or PBMCs. Deeply sampled blood TCRbeta repertoires from subjects exposed to, actively infected with, or recovered from COVID-19 were included in the dataset. The repertoires were made available in a free public database intended to serve as a resource for research on the immune response to SARS-CoV-2. The samples were drawn from two sources: the first 160 participants of the ongoing ImmuneRACE study, and 1,200 or so subjects contributed by 6 global collaborators. A de-identified subject ID, COVID-19 status, age in years and sex were almost always included in the sample metadata. Where available, HLA class I and class II types were obtained from metadata supplied by the sample provider rather than from assay-based typing. Overall results and qualifications from the work: The amount of clinical and demographic metadata varied by source and participant and was provided uncurated.

Comment on this clone: Its antigen has not been determined. Per-base quality was not reported, and no clone a single base away is much larger than it.

TCRbeta CDR3 regions were amplified from genomic DNA by means of the immunoSEQ Assay, a bias-controlled multiplex PCR. Concerning the study's data processing: Within the assay, amplification of reference gene primers was used to estimate how many nucleated cells each sample contained. Sequence reads were collapsed and filtered to measure the absolute abundance of every unique TCRbeta CDR3 rearrangement. For each sample, productive Simpson clonality was calculated as the square root of Simpson's diversity index over productive rearrangements. TCRdb limited this immuneACCESS table to in-frame rearrangements with V and J called. A share of clones is missing; checked studies link under half to unresolved V genes, and the rest is unexplained. Clone size and V and J calls were adopted from that table, with D and trimming inferred from the DNA. Across this sample there are around 250,000 clones, with approximately 82% seen only once. The ten largest clones represent approximately 9% of the sample.

V is pruned by 4 bases and J by 7 bases, leaving 12 bases of the junction without a gene match. The germline V gene supplies CDR1 KGHSH and CDR2 LQKENI. The CDR3 goes from the cysteine to the phenylalanine over 16 residues. The CDR3 DNA has 48 bases and is translated from base 1. The collaborating institutions used their own protocols to collect whole blood in K2EDTA tubes. For TCRbeta analysis, collaborator samples were shipped as frozen whole blood, as isolated PBMCs, or as DNA extracted from either sample type. The sequenced sample consisted of peripheral blood. The rearranged segments are TRBV18 and TRBJ1-1; the central 10 bases match TRBD1. This receptor was identified in a man in his forties with active or convalescent COVID-19. The CDR3 protein is CASSQRRTGGEDEAFF. The DNA is TGTGCCAGCTCACAACGAAGGACAGGGGGAGAGGATGAAGCTTTCTTT.